The source of this T cell receptor (beta chain) is a study of lymphopenia after photon versus proton radiotherapy (dated 2019 in TCRdb). As for the study more broadly: The immunological effects of photon versus proton radiation therapy were compared in patients with gastrointestinal tumors who developed high-grade lymphopenia. The approximately 20 patients in the cohort had gastrointestinal tumors, were treated with either photon or proton therapy, and subsequently developed lymphopenia. The study aimed to characterize how the two radiation modalities differ in their impact on the immune system. What the research found in general, with its limitations: The authors looked at the survival association only in patients who died, and they framed better survival with proton therapy as a possibility rather than a demonstrated result. After the lymphocyte count nadir, photon-treated repertoires showed oligoclonal expansion, especially of CD8+ Temra cells, which drove the drop in diversity. Among patients across the cohort who died, overall survival time showed an inverse correlation with a larger post-nadir drop in TCR diversity. During treatment, patients who received proton therapy stayed relatively stable, whereas patients who received photon therapy lost naive T cells and TCR diversity and gained effector/memory populations.

Libraries were prepared through the immunoSEQ multiplex PCR assay. T cell repertoires were profiled by deep sequencing of rearranged TCR beta loci, alongside multiparametric flow cytometry. Sourced from immuneACCESS, this table was stored by TCRdb with only in-frame sequences that have V and J called. A share of the clones is absent; for the studies checked, an unresolved V gene accounts for under half, and the remainder has no known explanation. This sample is represented by approximately 150,000 clones; approximately 86% of them were singletons. Approximately 4.8% of the sample lies in the top ten. Concerning this clone itself: Its antigen remains unidentified. No much larger clone is present one base from it, and per-base qualities are unavailable.

The CDR3 goes from the cysteine to the phenylalanine over 14 residues. Just CDR3 DNA is preserved here, 42 bases in frame from base 1. Trimming costs V 4 bases and J 2 bases, and their ends lie 10 bases apart. For CDR1 and CDR2, the germline V gene lists SGHAT and FQNNGV. The receptor was derived from a middle-aged man with gastric cancer. The material was peripheral blood, obtained from a patient treated with photon-based radiotherapy. Rearrangement joined TRBV11-2 to TRBJ2-3, with the D gene call left open. The CDR3 sequence is CASSSAWATDTQYF. The nucleotides read TGTGCCAGCAGCTCCGCCTGGGCCACAGATACGCAGTATTTT.